This T cell receptor beta chain was observed in a study of tumor and adjacent non-tumor tissue in lung cancer. The wider study: Histology: 12 adenocarcinoma, 2 squamous cell carcinoma, 1 small cell lung cancer. Study-level points and caveats: In normal lung, the top 100 clones were significantly more dominant than in tumor.

The CDR3 contains 19 residues. CDR1 and CDR2 from the germline V gene are MNHEY and SVGEGT. About this clonotype: The antigen is unknown. A read error may account for a junction end that differs from germline.

Three rounds of nested PCR, following a modified ARM-PCR protocol, produced the TCRbeta library. Each CDR3 protein is one row after TCRdb ran MiXCR on the multiplex PCR reads. The table lists tens of thousands of distinct CDR3 sequences, approximately 79% of them singletons, with about an eighth in the top ten. No cell sorting was done before RNA was extracted from the tissue. What was sequenced was lung tumor tissue. The clonotype comes from a woman aged 45-65 years with non-small cell lung cancer. This chain joins TRBV6-2 or TRBV6-3 and TRBJ2-3, with D perhaps matching TRBD2 (5 bases). CDR3 in DNA: TGTGCCACCAGACTCTCTCCCTCTATTAGTGGGAGAGTCACAGATATGCAGTATTTT. Translation gives CATRLSPSISGRVTDMQYF.